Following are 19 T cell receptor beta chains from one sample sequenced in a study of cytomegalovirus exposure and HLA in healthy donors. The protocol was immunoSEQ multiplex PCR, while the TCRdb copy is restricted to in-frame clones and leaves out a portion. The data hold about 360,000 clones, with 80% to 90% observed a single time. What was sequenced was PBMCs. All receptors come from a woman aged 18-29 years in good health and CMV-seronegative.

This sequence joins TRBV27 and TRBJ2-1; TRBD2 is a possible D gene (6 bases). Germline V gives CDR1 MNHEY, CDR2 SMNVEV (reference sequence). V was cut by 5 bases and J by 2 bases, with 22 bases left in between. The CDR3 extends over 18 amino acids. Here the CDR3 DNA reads TGTGCCAGCAGTGCCACGCTACCAGCGGGTCCCGCCTACAATGAGCAGTTCTTC. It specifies CASSATLPAGPAYNEQFF.

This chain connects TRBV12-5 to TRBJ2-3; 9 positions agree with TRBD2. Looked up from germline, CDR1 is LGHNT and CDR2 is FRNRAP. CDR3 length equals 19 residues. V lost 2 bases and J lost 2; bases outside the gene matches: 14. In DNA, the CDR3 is TGTGCTAGTGGTTTGACTAAGACCGGGACTAGCCGTGTCACAGATACGCAGTATTTT. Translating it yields CASGLTKTGTSRVTDTQYF.

DNA for the CDR3: TGTGCCAGCAGCTTAGGCTTAGGACAGGGTGCCGAGACCCAGTACTTC. The encoded protein is CASSLGLGQGAETQYF. V and J are TRBV11-2 and TRBJ2-5, with 8 bases matching TRBD1. With V trimmed by 1 base and J by 5 bases, 9 bases remained unmatched. The germline V gene has CDR1 SGHAT and CDR2 FQNNGV. The CDR3 is 16 amino acids. The full variable domain, completed using reference TRBV11-2 and TRBJ2-5, is EAGVAQSPRYKIIEKRQSVAFWCNPISGHATLYWYQQILGQGPKLLIQFQNNGVVDDSQLPKDRFSAERLKGVDSTLKIQPAKLEDSAVYLCASSLGLGQGAETQYFGPGTRLLVL.

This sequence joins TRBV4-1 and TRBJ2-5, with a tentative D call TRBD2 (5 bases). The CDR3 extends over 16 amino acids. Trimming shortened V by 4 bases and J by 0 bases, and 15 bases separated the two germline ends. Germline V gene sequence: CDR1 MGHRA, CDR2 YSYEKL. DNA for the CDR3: TGCGCCAGCAGCCCCACCGCGTCGGGGTACCAAGAGACCCAGTACTTC. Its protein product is CASSPTASGYQETQYF.

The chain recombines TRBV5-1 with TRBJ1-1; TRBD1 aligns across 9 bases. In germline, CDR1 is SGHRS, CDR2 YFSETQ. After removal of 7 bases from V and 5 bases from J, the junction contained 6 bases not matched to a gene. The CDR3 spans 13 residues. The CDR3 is CASGQGTRTEAFF. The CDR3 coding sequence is TGCGCCAGCGGACAGGGGACGAGGACTGAAGCTTTCTTT.

The CDR3 DNA is TGTGCCTGGAGTGGACAGGGGCGGGAGTGGGATGGCTACACCTTC. Its translation is CAWSGQGREWDGYTF. The rearrangement uses TRBV30 and TRBJ1-2, with TRBD1 matching 8 bases. Germline V lookup: CDR1 GTSNPN, CDR2 SVGIG (reference sequence). The junction had 10 bases not matched to a gene; V was cut back by 1 base and J by 6 bases. The CDR3 is 15 amino acids.

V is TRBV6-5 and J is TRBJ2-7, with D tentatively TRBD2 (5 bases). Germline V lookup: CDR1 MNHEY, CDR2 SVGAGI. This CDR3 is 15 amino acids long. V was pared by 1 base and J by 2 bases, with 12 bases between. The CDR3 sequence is CASSYLRGFPYEQYF. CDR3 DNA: TGTGCCAGCAGTTACTTGCGAGGGTTTCCCTACGAGCAGTACTTC.

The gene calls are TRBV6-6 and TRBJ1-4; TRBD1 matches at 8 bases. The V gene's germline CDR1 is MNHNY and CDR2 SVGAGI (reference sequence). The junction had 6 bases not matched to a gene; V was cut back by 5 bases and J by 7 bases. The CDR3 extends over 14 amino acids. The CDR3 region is CASSQGTGLEKLFF. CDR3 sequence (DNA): TGTGCCAGCAGTCAGGGGACAGGCCTTGAAAAACTGTTTTTT.

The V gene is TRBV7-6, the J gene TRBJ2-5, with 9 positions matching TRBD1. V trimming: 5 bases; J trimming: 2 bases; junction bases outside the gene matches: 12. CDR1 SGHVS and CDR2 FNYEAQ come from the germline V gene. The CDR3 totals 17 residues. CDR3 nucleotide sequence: TGTGCCAGCAGCCTCAGACCCGGGGGGACAGGGCAAGAGACCCAGTACTTC. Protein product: CASSLRPGGTGQETQYF.

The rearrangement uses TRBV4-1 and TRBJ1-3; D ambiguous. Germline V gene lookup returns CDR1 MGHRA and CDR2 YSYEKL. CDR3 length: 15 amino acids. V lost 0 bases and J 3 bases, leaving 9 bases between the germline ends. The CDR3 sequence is CASSQEAAFGNTIYF. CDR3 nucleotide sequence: TGCGCCAGCAGCCAAGAGGCTGCATTTGGAAACACCATATATTTT.

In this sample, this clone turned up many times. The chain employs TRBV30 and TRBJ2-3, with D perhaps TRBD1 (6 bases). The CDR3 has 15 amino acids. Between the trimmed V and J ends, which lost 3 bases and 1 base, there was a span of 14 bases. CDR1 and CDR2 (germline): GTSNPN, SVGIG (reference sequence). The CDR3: CAWRGTGWRTDTQYF. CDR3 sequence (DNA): TGTGCCTGGAGGGGAACAGGGTGGCGCACAGATACGCAGTATTTT.

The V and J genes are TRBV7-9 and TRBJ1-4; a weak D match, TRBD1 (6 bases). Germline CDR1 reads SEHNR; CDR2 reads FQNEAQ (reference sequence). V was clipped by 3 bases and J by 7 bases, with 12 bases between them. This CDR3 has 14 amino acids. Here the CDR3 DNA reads TGTGCCAGCAGCTTCTCAGGGGCTCTTGAAAAACTGTTTTTT. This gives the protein CASSFSGALEKLFF.

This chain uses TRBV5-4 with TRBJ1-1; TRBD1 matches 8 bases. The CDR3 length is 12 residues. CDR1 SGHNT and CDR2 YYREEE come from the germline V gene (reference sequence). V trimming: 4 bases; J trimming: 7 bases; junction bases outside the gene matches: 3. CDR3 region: CASSQTGGEAFF. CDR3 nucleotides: TGTGCCAGCAGCCAAACAGGGGGTGAAGCTTTCTTT.

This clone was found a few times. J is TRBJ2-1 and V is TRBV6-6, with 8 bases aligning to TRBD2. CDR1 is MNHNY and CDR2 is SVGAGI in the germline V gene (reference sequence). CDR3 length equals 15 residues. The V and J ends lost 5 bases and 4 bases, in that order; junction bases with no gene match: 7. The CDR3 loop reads CASSPGAGEYNEQFF. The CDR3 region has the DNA TGTGCCAGCAGTCCGGGAGCGGGGGAGTACAATGAGCAGTTCTTC.

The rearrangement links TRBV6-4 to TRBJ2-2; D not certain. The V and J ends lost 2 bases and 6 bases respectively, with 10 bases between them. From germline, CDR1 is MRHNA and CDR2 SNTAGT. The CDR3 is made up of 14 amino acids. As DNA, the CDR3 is TGTGCCAGCAGTGACAACGACGGGTCCGGGGAGCTGTTTTTT. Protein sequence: CASSDNDGSGELFF.

The CDR3 reads CAWGPGTGYEQYF. The CDR3 DNA follows: TGTGCCTGGGGACCAGGGACAGGCTACGAGCAGTACTTC. The chain combines TRBV30 with TRBJ2-7, with 8 bases lining up with TRBD1. The CDR3 is made up of 13 amino acids. Germline assignment: CDR1 GTSNPN and CDR2 SVGIG (reference sequence). The V and J ends lost 5 bases and 3 bases, in that order; junction bases with no gene match: 6.

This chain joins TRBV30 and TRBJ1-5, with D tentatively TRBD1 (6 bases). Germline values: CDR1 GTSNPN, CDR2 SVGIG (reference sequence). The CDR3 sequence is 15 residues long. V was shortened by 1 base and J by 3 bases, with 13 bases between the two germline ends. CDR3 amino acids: CAWSAFGQTNQPQHF. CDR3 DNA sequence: TGTGCCTGGAGTGCCTTTGGACAGACCAATCAGCCCCAGCATTTT. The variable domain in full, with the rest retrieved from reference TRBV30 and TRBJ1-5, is SQTIHQWPATLVQPVGSPLSLECTVEGTSNPNLYWYRQAAGRGLQLLFYSVGIGQISSEVPQNLSASRPQDRQFILSSKKLLLSDSGFYLCAWSAFGQTNQPQHFGDGTRLSIL.

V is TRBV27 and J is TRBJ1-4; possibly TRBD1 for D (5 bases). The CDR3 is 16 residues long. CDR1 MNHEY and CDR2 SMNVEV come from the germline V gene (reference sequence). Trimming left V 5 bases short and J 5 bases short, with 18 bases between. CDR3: CASSPRAVEINEKLFF. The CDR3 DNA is TGTGCCAGCAGTCCCAGGGCGGTCGAGATAAATGAAAAACTGTTTTTT.

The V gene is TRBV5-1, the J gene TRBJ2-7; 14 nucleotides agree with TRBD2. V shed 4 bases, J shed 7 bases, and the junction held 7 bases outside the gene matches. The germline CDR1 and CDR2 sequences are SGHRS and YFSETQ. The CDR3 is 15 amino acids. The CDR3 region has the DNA TGCGCCAGCAGCGGGGGGACTAGCGGGAGTTTTGAGCAGTACTTC. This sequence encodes CASSGGTSGSFEQYF.